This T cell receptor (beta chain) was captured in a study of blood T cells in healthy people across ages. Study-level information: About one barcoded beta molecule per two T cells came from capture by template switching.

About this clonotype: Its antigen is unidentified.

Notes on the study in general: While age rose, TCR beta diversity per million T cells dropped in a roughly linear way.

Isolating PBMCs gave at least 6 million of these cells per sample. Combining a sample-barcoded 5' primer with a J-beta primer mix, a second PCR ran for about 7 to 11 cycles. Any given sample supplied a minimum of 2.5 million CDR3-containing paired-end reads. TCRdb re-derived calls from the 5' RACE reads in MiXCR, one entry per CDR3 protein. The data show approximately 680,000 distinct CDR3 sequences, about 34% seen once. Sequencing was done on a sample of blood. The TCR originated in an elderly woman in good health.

CDR3 in amino acids: CASSLLENVYQETQYF. As DNA, the CDR3 is TGTGCCAGCAGCTTACTGGAAAACGTATACCAAGAGACCCAGTACTTC. The chain is built from TRBV7-2 and TRBJ2-5; no reliable D call. The ends were cut back, 2 bases at V and 0 bases at J, with 13 bases in the middle. Germline V gene sequence: CDR1 SGHTA, CDR2 FQGNSA. The CDR3 length is 16 residues.